The rows below give T cell receptor beta chains drawn from one sample of a study of cytomegalovirus exposure and HLA in healthy donors. Clones were read by immunoSEQ multiplex PCR, and TCRdb kept only the in-frame ones, dropping some. The data show about 70,000 clones, just over 85% seen once. Specimen: PBMCs. The source is a woman in her thirties in good health and CMV-seronegative. Both conserved end residues are part of each CDR3. The D gene is left open where the match is weak. Some rows mark clone size as missing; the rest say once, few, many or name a class of expanded clone.

size	D	V	J	CDR3	DNA
-	TRBD2	TRBV5-4	TRBJ2-7	CASRSGGGRALREQYF	TGTGCCAGCAGATCGGGCGGCGGGAGGGCTCTTAGGGAGCAGTACTTC
few	-	TRBV6-1	TRBJ1-5	CASSEWHNQPQHF	TGTGCCAGCAGTGAATGGCACAATCAGCCCCAGCATTTT
-	-	TRBV28	TRBJ1-1	CASSPRTSNTEAFF	TGTGCCAGCAGCCCTCGGACATCCAACACTGAAGCTTTCTTT
-	-	TRBV19	TRBJ1-3	CASSIEGVSGNTIYF	TGTGCCAGTAGTATCGAGGGGGTCTCTGGAAACACCATATATTTT
-	-	TRBV21-1	TRBJ2-1	CASSKLVLQDPRTYNEQFF	TGTGCCAGCAGCAAGCTTGTTTTACAGGACCCCCGGACCTACAATGAGCAGTTCTTC
once	TRBD1	TRBV6-4	TRBJ2-2	CASSDSTGAAGELFF	TGTGCCAGCAGTGACTCCACAGGGGCGGCCGGGGAGCTGTTTTTT
-	-	TRBV28	TRBJ1-3	CASRPPGPGNTIYF	TGTGCCAGCAGGCCGCCAGGGCCCGGAAACACCATATATTTT
-	-	TRBV7-3	TRBJ1-4	CASSLVGVLEKLFF	TGTGCCAGCAGCTTAGTCGGGGTGCTTGAAAAACTGTTTTTT
-	-	TRBV5-4	TRBJ2-7	CASSSRDYEQYF	TGTGCCAGCAGCTCCCGGGACTACGAGCAGTACTTC
-	TRBD1	TRBV5-1	TRBJ2-7	CASSRTGENEQYF	TGCGCCAGCAGTCGGACAGGGGAAAACGAGCAGTACTTC
once	-	TRBV6-5	TRBJ1-2	CASSYGGGGGYTF	TGTGCCAGCAGTTATGGGGGGGGAGGTGGCTACACCTTC
-	-	TRBV5-1	TRBJ1-6	CASSLESDSPLHF	TGCGCCAGCAGCTTGGAGTCGGATTCACCCCTCCACTTT
-	-	TRBV11-2	TRBJ1-1	CASSPQGAGTEAFF	TGTGCCAGCAGCCCTCAGGGTGCGGGAACTGAAGCTTTCTTT
-	-	TRBV28	TRBJ1-3	CASSLNRGGNTIYF	TGTGCCAGCAGTTTAAACAGAGGGGGAAACACCATATATTTT
-	-	TRBV11-3	TRBJ2-7	CASSYFAAYEQYF	TGTGCCAGCAGCTATTTCGCGGCCTACGAGCAGTACTTC